This is a list of T cell receptor beta chains from one sample in a study of early T cells in non-severe SARS-CoV-2 infection. MiXCR, applied by TCRdb to the 5' RACE reads, yields one record per CDR3 protein. Among about 33,000 distinct CDR3 sequences listed, roughly 5.4% were seen once. The material sequenced was whole blood. Every receptor here comes from an adult who was a healthcare worker with PCR-confirmed SARS-CoV-2 infection or an uninfected control (not recorded which). CDR3s include the opening cysteine and the closing phenylalanine or tryptophan. D genes are given only for firm matches. Clone size is given for some rows only: seen once, a few or many times, or a class if the clone is expanded.

TRBD2	TRBV7-8	TRBJ2-7	many	TGTGCCAGCAGCTCAATGACTAGCGTCAACTACGAGCAGTACTTC	CASSSMTSVNYEQYF
-	TRBV7-2	TRBJ2-5	few	TGTGCCAGCAGCTTAGTTCAGGGACGGGCAGAGACCCAGTACTTC	CASSLVQGRAETQYF
-	TRBV30	TRBJ1-1	-	TGTGCCTGGGCTCCGGGACCCGAAGCTTTCTTT	CAWAPGPEAFF
TRBD2	TRBV24-1	TRBJ2-7	few	TGTGCCACCAGTGATCATAGCGGGAGTCACCCCAACGTGCAGTACTTC	CATSDHSGSHPNVQYF
-	TRBV6-2/TRBV6-3	TRBJ1-2	many	TGTGCCAGCAGTTACTCGACAGGCTTCGACGGCTACACCTTC	CASSYSTGFDGYTF
TRBD1	TRBV6-6	TRBJ1-3	-	TGTGCCAGCACCACCCACCAGGGGGCCCGTGGAAACACCATATATTTT	CASTTHQGARGNTIYF
TRBD2	TRBV29-1	TRBJ2-7	many	TGCAGCGTTGAAACTAGCGGGCGAACCTACGAGCAGTACTTC	CSVETSGRTYEQYF
-	TRBV6-1	TRBJ1-2	-	TGTGCCAGCGCCCCTAACCGGAATGATGGCTACACCTTC	CASAPNRNDGYTF
TRBD2	TRBV3-1	TRBJ2-7	many	TGTGCCAGCAGCCATTCTAGCGGGGGGACCTACGAGCAGTACTTC	CASSHSSGGTYEQYF
TRBD1	TRBV28	TRBJ1-2	few	TGTGCCAGCACGGACAGGGACTATGGCTACACCTTC	CASTDRDYGYTF
-	TRBV11-3	TRBJ2-5	-	TGTGCCAGCAGCTTTTTGGGGGAGACCCAGTACTTC	CASSFLGETQYF
-	TRBV4-2	TRBJ2-3	many	TGTGCCAGCAGCCTGCGGGACACGGGCACAGATACGCAGTATTTT	CASSLRDTGTDTQYF
-	TRBV30	TRBJ2-2	-	TGTGCCTGGAGTCCGGAGGTCGGGGAGCTGTTTTTT	CAWSPEVGELFF
-	TRBV24-1	TRBJ2-3	many	TGTGCCACCAGTGATACGTCGAGAGACGGCACAGATACGCAGTATTTT	CATSDTSRDGTDTQYF
TRBD1	TRBV28	TRBJ1-1	many	TGTGCCAGCAGTCTCGGACAGGGAAGGGCTGAAGCTTTCTTT	CASSLGQGRAEAFF
TRBD1	TRBV2	TRBJ1-2	few	TGTGCCAGCAGTGAAGGGGGACAGGTTAACTATGGCTACACCTTC	CASSEGGQVNYGYTF
TRBD1	TRBV7-9	TRBJ1-1	many	TGTGCCAGCAGCCCCCGGACAGGGGTGAACACTGAAGCTTTCTTT	CASSPRTGVNTEAFF
-	TRBV27	TRBJ2-3	many	TGTGCCAGCAGCCCATATCAACAGGGGACTGCGTCCCCAGATACGCAGTATTTT	CASSPYQQGTASPDTQYF
-	TRBV6-1	TRBJ2-7	few	TGTGCCAGCCAAGAGGGGTTTTCCTACGAGCAGTACTTC	CASQEGFSYEQYF
TRBD2	TRBV5-4	TRBJ2-1	few	TGTGCCAGTGGACTAGCGGGAGGACTCTACAATGAGCAGTTCTTC	CASGLAGGLYNEQFF